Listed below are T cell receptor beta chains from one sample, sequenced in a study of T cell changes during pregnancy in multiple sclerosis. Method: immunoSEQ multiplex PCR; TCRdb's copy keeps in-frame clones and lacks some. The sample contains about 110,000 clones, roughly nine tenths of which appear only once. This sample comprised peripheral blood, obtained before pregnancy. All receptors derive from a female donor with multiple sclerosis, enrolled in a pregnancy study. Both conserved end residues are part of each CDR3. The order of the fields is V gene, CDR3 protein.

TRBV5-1,CASSLRGVETDTQYF
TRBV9,CASSFGQKTEAFF
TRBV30,CAWSTIRGTGNTIYF
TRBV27,CASSLTQGAKLFF
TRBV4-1,CATRPSQGRDTEAFF
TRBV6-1,CASSGRFSGRLPGETQYF
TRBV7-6,CASRSQGSTQYF
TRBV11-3,CASSLGRLNTEAFF
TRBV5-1,CASSPGGGRGQSYGQFF
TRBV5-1,CASSSVTSGGPLDYNEQFF
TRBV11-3,CASSLGQSSYEQYF
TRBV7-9,CASRRAGGSFHEQYF
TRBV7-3,CASSPAPGQQETQYF
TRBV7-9,CASSLGTGSTDTQYF
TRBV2,CASSLTGRVEAFF
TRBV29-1,CSVEEPDEQFF
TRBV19,CASSMSGRAVYNEQFF
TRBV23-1,CASNYRVHTDTQYF
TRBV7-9,CASSPTSGIADTQYF
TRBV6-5,CASRDRDTEKLFF
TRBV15,CATSRELVGTQYF
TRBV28,CASSFRGPSPYTF
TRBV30,CAWSGPTGTRTDTQYF
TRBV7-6,CASSFRGGQPQHF
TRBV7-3,CASSLQHRENTGELFF